The 31 T cell receptor beta chains in this list originate from one sample, sequenced in a study of blood T cells in healthy people across ages. For the second PCR, which ran for roughly 7 to 11 cycles, a sample-barcoded 5' primer and a J-beta primer mix were used. Using its own MiXCR run on the 5' RACE reads, TCRdb lists one record per CDR3 protein. The data show about 680,000 distinct CDR3 sequences, over 45% seen once. Sequencing input: blood. These TCRs come from a woman in her sixties or seventies in good health.

The chain carries TRBV3-1 and TRBJ2-1; 11 bases fit TRBD2. The germline gives CDR1 LGHDT, CDR2 YNNKEL (reference sequence). The V and J ends lost 8 bases and 3 bases, in that order; junction bases with no gene match: 3. The CDR3 runs 14 residues. CDR3 sequence (DNA): TGTGCCAGCCCTAGCGGGAGGTACTACAATGAGCAGTTCTTC. This translates into CASPSGRYYNEQFF.

This clonotype was seen a handful of times. The rearrangement joins TRBV12-3 or TRBV12-4 to TRBJ2-3, with D unresolved. The CDR3 spans 11 residues. The V gene lost 7 bases and the J gene lost 7 bases, with 9 bases spanning the gap. The DNA of the CDR3 is TGTGCCAGCACCACTCGCCATACGCAGTATTTT. This translates into CASTTRHTQYF.

The chain couples TRBV25-1 to TRBJ1-2; 9 bases line up with TRBD1. There are 14 residues in the CDR3. V lost 8 bases and J lost 1; bases outside the gene matches: 5. CDR1 is MGHDK and CDR2 is SYGVNS in the germline V gene. The CDR3 loop is CASGQGTYNYGYTF. DNA of the CDR3: TGTGCCAGCGGACAGGGGACTTATAACTATGGCTACACCTTC.

The rearrangement uses TRBV28 and TRBJ2-1, with D perhaps matching TRBD1 or TRBD2 (6 bases each). The V gene lost 3 bases and the J gene lost 7 bases, with 16 bases spanning the gap. This CDR3 has 15 amino acids. Looked up from germline, CDR1 is MDHEN and CDR2 is SYDVKM. The CDR3 sequence is CASSFLGGAGNEQFF. DNA of the CDR3: TGTGCCAGCAGTTTTTTGGGGGGCGCCGGGAATGAGCAGTTCTTC.

The chain is built from TRBV9 and TRBJ2-3, with TRBD1 matching over 8 bases. The V gene end was trimmed by 2 bases and the J gene end by 3 bases; junction bases not matched to a gene: 8. CDR3 length: 16 amino acids. The germline gives CDR1 SGDLS, CDR2 YYNGEE. The CDR3 bases are TGTGCCAGCAGCGTGAACAGGGGGAGTTGGACAGATACGCAGTATTTT. Translation: CASSVNRGSWTDTQYF.

To note about this clonotype: Since a much larger clone is just one base distant, this may be a read error. This sequence joins TRBV7-2 and TRBJ2-4, with a weak D call TRBD2 (6 bases). Trimming cost V 5 bases and J 1 base, with 9 bases left between them. There are 14 residues in the CDR3. CDR1 and CDR2 (germline): SGHTA, FQGNSA. CDR3 sequence reads: CASSVGGAKNIQYF. The DNA of the CDR3 is TGTGCCAGCAGCGTAGGAGGGGCCAAAAACATTCAGTACTTC.

J is TRBJ2-7 and V is TRBV7-9; D is undetermined. The DNA end is more similar to TRBJ2-5, so the J call may be wrong. CDR1 and CDR2 (germline): SEHNR, FQNEAQ (reference sequence). The CDR3 sequence is 12 residues long. In DNA form, the CDR3 reads TGTGCCAATAGCAAGTATGGAGAGACCCAGTACTTC. Protein: CANSKYGETQYF.

A few counts support this clonotype. This chain uses TRBV7-6 with TRBJ2-3; TRBD2 aligns across 7 bases. This CDR3 region has 16 residues. Germline CDR1 SGHVS, CDR2 FNYEAQ. The V and J ends lost 1 base and 1 base, in that order; junction bases with no gene match: 5. Here the CDR3 DNA reads TGTGCCAGCAGCTTAGGGGGGACTACCGGCACAGATACGCAGTATTTT. Its translation: CASSLGGTTGTDTQYF.

The CDR3 DNA sequence: TGTGCCAGCAGCTTAGAGGCCCCCGGGACAGGGGGTTTGGAGACCCAGTACTTC. Amino acids: CASSLEAPGTGGLETQYF. The rearrangement joins TRBV7-8 to TRBJ2-7; the match to TRBD1 covers 11 bases. The J call may be incorrect, as the DNA end agrees better with TRBJ2-5. CDR1 is SGHVS, CDR2 FQNEAQ, per germline. The CDR3 runs 18 residues.

The chain has TRBV20-1 and TRBJ1-4, with D possibly matching TRBD1 (5 bases). Germline V gene lookup returns CDR1 DFQATT and CDR2 SNEGSKA (reference sequence). V was cut by 5 bases and J by 16 bases, with 26 bases left in between. This CDR3 has 14 amino acids. CDR3 coding DNA: TGCAGTGCTGTCCAGGGCGGGGATACAACTAAGAGGTTTTTT. Protein: CSAVQGGDTTKRFF.

Written as DNA, the CDR3 is TGCGCCAGCAGCGTAGCCGGGGTCTCGACCGGGGAGTTCTTC. It encodes CASSVAGVSTGEFF. The rearrangement joins TRBV5-1 to TRBJ2-1; possibly TRBD2 for D (5 bases). The CDR3 length is 14 residues. Trimming removed 4 bases at V and 14 bases at J, with 22 bases between. From germline, CDR1 is SGHRS and CDR2 YFSETQ.

This rearrangement joins TRBV5-1 to TRBJ1-2; D unclear. The CDR3 spans 17 residues. CDR1 SGHRS and CDR2 YFSETQ come from the germline V gene. V lost 0 bases and J 2 bases, leaving 17 bases between the germline ends. CDR3 sequence reads: CASSLALESRVNYGYTF. CDR3 in DNA: TGCGCCAGCAGCTTGGCCCTGGAGAGTCGTGTGAACTATGGCTACACCTTC.

This clonotype was found a few times. The gene calls are TRBV12-3 or TRBV12-4 and TRBJ2-2; 11 bases agree with TRBD1. The CDR3 is 15 residues long. Trimming took 6 bases from V and 6 from J; bases not matched to a gene: 6. CDR3 amino acids: CASRPGTGGSGELFF. Written as DNA, the CDR3 is TGTGCCAGCAGGCCCGGGACAGGGGGTTCCGGGGAGCTGTTTTTT.

Remarks on this clonotype: One junction end disagrees with the germline gene, perhaps due to a read error. This rearrangement joins TRBV18 to TRBJ2-7; maybe TRBD1 (6 bases). The CDR3 is made up of 15 amino acids. Germline V gives CDR1 KGHSH, CDR2 LQKENI. The CDR3 spells CASSPDRSSGYGQYF. The CDR3 nucleotides are TGTGCCAGCTCACCAGACAGGTCTTCGGGGTACGGGCAGTACTTC. Together with reference TRBV18 and TRBJ2-7, the CDR3 gives the full variable domain: NAGVMQNPRHLVRRRGQEARLRCSPMKGHSHVYWYRQLPEEGLKFMVYLQKENIIDESGMPKERFSAEFPKEGPSILRIQQVVRGDSAAYFCASSPDRSSGYGQYFGPGTRLTVT.

A single count supports this clonotype. The chain couples TRBV7-9 to TRBJ2-4, with D perhaps TRBD1 (6 bases). The J call may be faulty, since TRBJ2-7 better matches the DNA end. Germline V gene lookup returns CDR1 SEHNR and CDR2 FQNEAQ (reference sequence). The CDR3 contains 14 residues. The CDR3 sequence: CASNHRDGGYEQYF. In nucleotides, the CDR3 is TGTGCCAGCAACCACAGGGACGGTGGATACGAGCAGTACTTC.

CDR3 nucleotides: TGTGCCACCCGCAGGGGTAATGAGCAGTTCTTC. Translated, it gives CATRRGNEQFF. V usage is TRBV28 and J usage is TRBJ2-1; D is perhaps TRBD1 (6 bases). The length of the CDR3 is 11 residues. Trimming left V 10 bases short and J 7 bases short, with 11 bases between. Germline V lookup: CDR1 MDHEN, CDR2 SYDVKM.

This clonotype came up a few times. The V and J genes are TRBV6-2 or TRBV6-3 and TRBJ2-2; 9 bases are shared with TRBD2. Germline-derived CDR1 and CDR2 are MNHEY and SVGEGT. J gave up 5 bases and V 2 bases, and 12 bases lay outside the gene matches. The CDR3 has 18 amino acids. The CDR3 region is CASSYALPSGGRTGELFF. The CDR3 bases are TGTGCCAGCAGTTACGCTCTACCAAGCGGGGGGAGGACCGGGGAGCTGTTTTTT.

This clonotype was seen only once. The chain employs TRBV10-3 and TRBJ1-5, with TRBD1 identical over 7 bases. Losses at the gene ends were 10 bases for V and 2 bases for J; bases not matched to a gene: 11. CDR3 size: 15 residues. Germline CDR1 is ENHRY and CDR2 is SYGVKD. CDR3 loop: CATRTGGDGNQPQHF. The CDR3 coding sequence is TGTGCCACCCGGACAGGAGGAGATGGCAATCAGCCCCAGCATTTT.

V gene TRBV20-1 combines with J gene TRBJ1-5, with D uncertain. The CDR3 has 13 amino acids. The V end lost 0 bases, the J end lost 2 bases, and 5 bases lay between the germline ends. CDR1 and CDR2 (germline): DFQATT, SNEGSKA (reference sequence). This CDR3 reads CSARDSGNQPQHF. The DNA of the CDR3 is TGCAGTGCTAGAGATTCGGGCAATCAGCCCCAGCATTTT.

This clonotype was counted between two and nine times. The chain employs TRBV9 and TRBJ2-3; D call uncertain. Germline V gene data show CDR1 as SGDLS and CDR2 as YYNGEE. CDR3 length equals 16 residues. V was trimmed by 4 bases and J by 4 bases, leaving 19 bases between them. CDR3 sequence: CASSSSRLVSPDTQYF. CDR3 coding DNA: TGTGCCAGCAGCTCGTCTCGATTAGTCTCACCAGATACGCAGTATTTT.

The chain recombines TRBV9 with TRBJ2-7; 10 nucleotides align to TRBD2. Trimming took 4 bases from V and 5 from J; bases not matched to a gene: 6. The CDR3 contains 14 residues. Germline loops: CDR1 SGDLS, CDR2 YYNGEE. In DNA form, the CDR3 reads TGTGCCAGCAGCACAGCGGGAGGGCCCCACGAGCAGTACTTC. It encodes CASSTAGGPHEQYF.

The sample holds a few counts of this clonotype. This sequence joins TRBV20-1 and TRBJ2-5, with 7 nucleotides matching TRBD1. Germline V CDR1 and CDR2: DFQATT, SNEGSKA (reference sequence). This CDR3 comprises 12 residues. V trimming: 7 bases; J trimming: 3 bases; junction bases outside the gene matches: 5. The CDR3 DNA follows: TGCAGTGTTCCGGGACAGAAAGAGACCCAGTACTTC. Translated, it gives CSVPGQKETQYF.

This sequence joins TRBV7-8 and TRBJ2-3, with D hard to call. From germline, CDR1 is SGHVS and CDR2 FQNEAQ. Trimming left V 4 bases short and J 6 bases short, with 17 bases between. The CDR3 length is 15 residues. The CDR3, as DNA: TGTGCCAGCAGCTCCCGGACGCCCATCGGGGATACGCAGTATTTT. Its protein product is CASSSRTPIGDTQYF. The full variable domain, rest sourced from reference TRBV7-8 and TRBJ2-3, is GAGVSQSPRYKVAKRGQDVALRCDPISGHVSLFWYQQALGQGPEFLTYFQNEAQLDKSGLPSDRFFAERPEGSVSTLKIQRTQQEDSAVYLCASSSRTPIGDTQYFGPGTRLTVL.

The CDR3 DNA reads as TGTGCCATCAGTGACCCATCAGGGACAGGGCGCGAAAAACTGTTTTTT. It encodes CAISDPSGTGREKLFF. The chain uses TRBV10-3 and TRBJ1-4; 9 bases are shared with TRBD1. With 3 bases clipped from V and 8 bases from J, the junction kept 10 bases outside the gene matches. The CDR3 runs to 16 residues. Per germline, CDR1 ENHRY and CDR2 SYGVKD.

The V call is TRBV19, the J call TRBJ2-1; TRBD2 agrees at 12 bases. The germline V gene encodes CDR1 LNHDA and CDR2 SQIVND (reference sequence). CDR3 length equals 18 residues. V shed 2 bases, J shed 5 bases, and the junction held 10 bases outside the gene matches. DNA for the CDR3: TGTGCCAGTAGTATAAGACAGCTAGCGGGAGGGGGACACAATGAGCAGTTCTTC. Translated, it gives CASSIRQLAGGGHNEQFF. Based on the CDR3 plus reference TRBV19 and TRBJ2-1, the full variable domain is DGGITQSPKYLFRKEGQNVTLSCEQNLNHDAMYWYRQDPGQGLRLIYYSQIVNDFQKGDIAEGYSVSREKKESFPLTVTSAQKNPTAFYLCASSIRQLAGGGHNEQFFGPGTRLTVL.

The rearrangement joins TRBV6-5 to TRBJ2-5; weak D call: TRBD2 (5 bases). The tail of the sequence fits TRBJ2-7 better, so the J call may be wrong. CDR1 MNHEY and CDR2 SVGAGI come from the germline V gene. The CDR3 loop spans 11 amino acids. The CDR3 bases are TGTGCCAGCAGGAGAGCGGCCGAGCAGTACTTC. Translated, it gives CASRRAAEQYF.

The chain combines TRBV10-3 with TRBJ2-5; D is unclear. This CDR3 region has 11 residues. Deletions cut 6 bases from V and 4 bases from J, with 6 bases between. Germline V lookup: CDR1 ENHRY, CDR2 SYGVKD. The CDR3 is CAIRNGETQYF. CDR3 sequence (DNA): TGTGCCATCAGGAACGGAGAGACCCAGTACTTC.

The CDR3 loop is CASSYSGTAIQETQYF. CDR3 sequence (DNA): TGTGCCAGCAGTTACTCCGGGACAGCAATACAAGAGACCCAGTACTTC. The rearrangement joins TRBV6-2 or TRBV6-3 to TRBJ2-5, with 7 nucleotides matching TRBD1. Germline lookup yields CDR1 MNHEY and CDR2 SVGEGT. Trimming removed 0 bases from V and 2 bases from J; junction bases left unmatched: 6. The CDR3 extends over 16 amino acids.

The rearrangement joins TRBV20-1 to TRBJ2-1, with D maybe TRBD2 (6 bases). V was pared by 0 bases and J by 2 bases, with 20 bases between. The CDR3 has 18 residues. Germline lookup yields CDR1 DFQATT and CDR2 SNEGSKA (reference sequence). DNA for the CDR3: TGCAGTGCTAGAGATCCCTCGCCGGGACTGCAGGCCTACAATGAGCAGTTCTTC. It yields the protein CSARDPSPGLQAYNEQFF.

The chain has TRBV5-1 and TRBJ2-7, with D perhaps TRBD1 (6 bases). The CDR3 contains 16 residues. The V gene's germline CDR1 is SGHRS and CDR2 YFSETQ. V shed 0 bases and J shed 7 bases, with 20 bases lying between them. CDR3 bases: TGCGCCAGCAGCTTGGATTCAGGGGCCGTACAGAATGAGCAGTACTTC. Amino acids: CASSLDSGAVQNEQYF.

This sequence joins TRBV27 and TRBJ2-6; no firm D call. The CDR3 consists of 18 residues. Germline loops: CDR1 MNHEY, CDR2 SMNVEV (reference sequence). The ends were cut back, 5 bases at V and 0 bases at J, with 17 bases in the middle. The CDR3 nucleotides are TGTGCCAGCAGTCCGCGTCGACCCAACCACTCTGGGGCCAACGTCCTGACTTTC. Residues: CASSPRRPNHSGANVLTF.